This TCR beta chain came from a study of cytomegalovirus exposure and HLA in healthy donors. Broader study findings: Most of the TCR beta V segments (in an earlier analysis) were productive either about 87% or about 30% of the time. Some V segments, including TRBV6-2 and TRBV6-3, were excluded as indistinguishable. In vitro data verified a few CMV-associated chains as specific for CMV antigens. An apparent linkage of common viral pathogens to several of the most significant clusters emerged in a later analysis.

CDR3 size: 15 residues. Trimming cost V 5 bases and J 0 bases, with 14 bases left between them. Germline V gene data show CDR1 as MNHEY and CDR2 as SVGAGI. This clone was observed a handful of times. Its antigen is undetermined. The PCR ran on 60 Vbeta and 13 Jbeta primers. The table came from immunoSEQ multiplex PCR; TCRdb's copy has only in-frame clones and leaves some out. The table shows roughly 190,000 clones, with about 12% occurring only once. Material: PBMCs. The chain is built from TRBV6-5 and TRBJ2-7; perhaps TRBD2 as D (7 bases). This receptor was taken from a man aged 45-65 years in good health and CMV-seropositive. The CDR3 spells CASSARGPDSYEQYF. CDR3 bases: TGTGCCAGCAGTGCGCGGGGGCCTGACTCCTACGAGCAGTACTTC.